Presented here are 27 T cell receptor beta chains from one specimen sequenced in a study of beta chain features in type 1 diabetes. Study-level points and caveats: Patients with Type 1 diabetes showed moderately but significantly shorter TCRB CDR3s in all four CD4+ subsets.

The isolated RNA, all of it, was reverse transcribed, so expressed TCRB transcripts were what got sequenced. Profiling relied on immunoSEQ multiplex PCR, and the TCRdb table lists in-frame clones only, not all of them. Of roughly 50,000 clones listed, approximately 40% were seen once; the top ten hold around 0.13%. No antigen has been identified for these receptors. Sequenced: stem cell memory CD4+ T cells from blood. Source of these receptors: a young man with type 1 diabetes.

This CDR3 is CASSLEGRSTGELFF. CDR3 coding DNA: TGCGCCAGCAGCTTAGAAGGGAGATCGACCGGGGAGCTGTTTTTT. V usage is TRBV5-1 and J usage is TRBJ2-2, with a weak D call TRBD2 (5 bases). The CDR3 runs 15 residues. Germline-derived CDR1 and CDR2 are SGHRS and YFSETQ. V was clipped by 2 bases and J by 5 bases, with 13 bases between them. Together with reference TRBV5-1 and TRBJ2-2, the CDR3 gives the full variable domain: KAGVTQTPRYLIKTRGQQVTLSCSPISGHRSVSWYQQTPGQGLQFLFEYFSETQRNKGNFPGRFSGRQFSNSRSEMNVSTLELGDSALYLCASSLEGRSTGELFFGEGSRLTVL.

The V call is TRBV5-1, the J call TRBJ1-1, with D hard to call. Trimming shortened V by 4 bases and J by 1 base, and 11 bases separated the two germline ends. The CDR3 contains 14 residues. CDR1 SGHRS and CDR2 YFSETQ come from the germline V gene. The CDR3 bases are TGCGCCAGCAGCCCGCGGGCCCCGAACACTGAAGCTTTCTTT. Amino acid sequence: CASSPRAPNTEAFF.

This clone was counted between two and nine times. The chain joins TRBV5-1 to TRBJ2-6, with D uncertain. CDR3 size: 14 residues. Trimming took 0 bases from V and 2 from J, leaving 3 bases between them. Germline CDR1 SGHRS, CDR2 YFSETQ. CDR3 protein: CASSLATGANVLTF. CDR3 nucleotide sequence: TGCGCCAGCAGCTTGGCCACTGGGGCCAACGTCCTGACTTTC. Combining the CDR3 with reference TRBV5-1 and TRBJ2-6 gives the whole variable domain KAGVTQTPRYLIKTRGQQVTLSCSPISGHRSVSWYQQTPGQGLQFLFEYFSETQRNKGNFPGRFSGRQFSNSRSEMNVSTLELGDSALYLCASSLATGANVLTFGAGSRLTVL.

This chain connects TRBV6-6 to TRBJ1-1; 7 bases align to TRBD1. Per the germline V gene, CDR1 is MNHNY and CDR2 is SVGAGI (reference sequence). This CDR3 spans 12 amino acids. J was trimmed by 6 bases and V by 11 bases; bases with no gene match: 9. The CDR3 DNA reads TGTGCCTCTTCGGACAGGATCGCTGAAGCTTTCTTT. This codes for CASSDRIAEAFF.

This rearrangement joins TRBV5-4 to TRBJ2-5; D is unclear. Germline lookup yields CDR1 SGHNT and CDR2 YYREEE (reference sequence). With 4 bases removed from V and 4 bases from J, the gap between germline ends came to 8 bases. There are 12 residues in the CDR3. The CDR3 protein is CASSLIGETQYF. The CDR3 nucleotides are TGTGCCAGCAGCCTAATCGGAGAGACCCAGTACTTC. The full variable domain, rest sourced from reference TRBV5-4 and TRBJ2-5, is ETGVTQSPTHLIKTRGQQVTLRCSSQSGHNTVSWYQQALGQGPQFIFQYYREEENGRGNFPPRFSGLQFPNYSSELNVNALELDDSALYLCASSLIGETQYFGPGTRLLVL.

This chain links TRBV5-1 with TRBJ1-1; 8 bases match TRBD1. This CDR3 is 14 amino acids long. Germline values: CDR1 SGHRS, CDR2 YFSETQ. The trim removed 3 bases at V and 3 bases at J, leaving 4 bases unmatched. CDR3 DNA: TGCGCCAGCAGCTGGACAGGGTCCGACACTGAAGCTTTCTTT. Its translation: CASSWTGSDTEAFF.

The CDR3 bases are TGTGCCAGCAGTCTAGGCCCCCAGCATTTT. It specifies CASSLGPQHF. The rearrangement joins TRBV6-4 to TRBJ1-5, with unresolved D. Germline V gene sequence: CDR1 MRHNA, CDR2 SNTAGT. V lost 5 bases, J lost 10 bases, and 6 bases lay in between. CDR3 length: 10 residues.

The sample holds a few counts of this clone. This sequence joins TRBV2 and TRBJ1-1; D is unclear. Trimming cost V 2 bases and J 11 bases, with 15 bases left between them. The CDR3 spans 13 residues. Germline V gene lookup returns CDR1 SNHLY and CDR2 FYNNEI. CDR3 sequence (DNA): TGTGCCAGCAGTGAAAATAGGTGGGGAGGCGCTTTCTTT. It codes for CASSENRWGGAFF.

This clone was observed a few times. This sequence joins TRBV7-8 and TRBJ1-3; D might be TRBD1 (5 bases). The ends were cut back, 4 bases at V and 0 bases at J, with 10 bases in the middle. The CDR3 totals 15 residues. Per germline, CDR1 SGHVS and CDR2 FQNEAQ. This CDR3 is CASSSRQISGNTIYF. The CDR3 DNA is TGTGCCAGCAGCTCCAGACAGATCTCTGGAAACACCATATATTTT.

The chain links TRBV5-4 to TRBJ2-3; possibly TRBD2 for D (6 bases). This CDR3 has 16 amino acids. The V gene lost 4 bases and the J gene lost 4 bases, with 19 bases spanning the gap. The germline CDR1 and CDR2 sequences are SGHNT and YYREEE (reference sequence). Written as DNA, the CDR3 is TGTGCCAGCAGCCCTGTGAGCGGGCAAGGGGCAGATACGCAGTATTTT. It encodes CASSPVSGQGADTQYF.

The chain recombines TRBV28 with TRBJ2-1; the D gene is possibly TRBD2 (5 bases). The CDR3 runs to 18 residues. The V end lost 6 bases, the J end lost 9 bases, and 30 bases lay between the germline ends. CDR1 MDHEN and CDR2 SYDVKM come from the germline V gene. CDR3 in DNA: TGTGCCAGCAGCCCTAACAGAGGGAGTGGCCCCCACCTCAGTGAGCAGTTCTTC. Encoded protein: CASSPNRGSGPHLSEQFF. Using reference TRBV28 and TRBJ2-1 for the parts outside the CDR3, the full variable domain is DVKVTQSSRYLVKRTGEKVFLECVQDMDHENMFWYRQDPGLGLRLIYFSYDVKMKEKGDIPEGYSVSREKKERFSLILESASTNQTSMYLCASSPNRGSGPHLSEQFFGPGTRLTVL.

This clone was seen a few times. This rearrangement joins TRBV7-2 to TRBJ2-1; D possibly corresponds to TRBD1 (6 bases). Per germline, CDR1 SGHTA and CDR2 FQGNSA. The CDR3 has 14 residues. Trimming cost V 6 bases and J 7 bases, with 16 bases left between them. The CDR3 sequence is CASSKQGLRNEQFF. The CDR3 DNA reads TGTGCCAGCAGTAAACAGGGATTGAGGAATGAGCAGTTCTTC.

This clone was observed a handful of times. This chain connects TRBV7-2 to TRBJ1-1; 9 nucleotides line up with TRBD1. CDR3 length equals 15 residues. V trimming: 2 bases; J trimming: 5 bases; junction bases outside the gene matches: 6. Germline CDR1 SGHTA, CDR2 FQGNSA. The CDR3 nucleotides are TGTGCCAGCAGCTTAAAGGACAGGGGATTGACTGAAGCTTTCTTT. Translated: CASSLKDRGLTEAFF. The whole variable domain, filled in from reference TRBV7-2 and TRBJ1-1, reads GAGVSQSPSNKVTEKGKDVELRCDPISGHTALYWYRQSLGQGLEFLIYFQGNSAPDKSGLPSDRFSAERTGGSVSTLTIQRTQQEDSAVYLCASSLKDRGLTEAFFGQGTRLTVV.

This sequence joins TRBV30 and TRBJ2-1, with 9 bases aligning to TRBD1. In germline, CDR1 is GTSNPN, CDR2 SVGIG (reference sequence). Germline trimming cut 0 bases from V and 7 bases from J; bases unmatched to any gene: 13. There are 17 residues in the CDR3. The CDR3 DNA follows: TGTGCCTGGAGTGTACGGCCGTACAGGGGGCGTCAGAATGAGCAGTTCTTC. Residues: CAWSVRPYRGRQNEQFF.

The chain joins TRBV28 to TRBJ1-2; the D is unclear. CDR1 and CDR2 (germline): MDHEN, SYDVKM. V lost 4 bases and J lost 14, with 23 bases in between. This CDR3 spans 14 amino acids. The CDR3 here is CASSSPSPHYGCTF. The DNA of the CDR3 is TGTGCCAGCAGTTCCCCTTCACCCCACTATGGCTGTACCTTC.

The chain carries TRBV5-4 and TRBJ2-5, with TRBD2 matching over 9 bases. TRBJ2-7 explains the end of the DNA better; the J call may be wrong. This CDR3 is built from 15 residues. From germline, CDR1 is SGHNT and CDR2 YYREEE (reference sequence). The CDR3 DNA sequence: TGTGCCAGCAGCTTGTTTGCGGGAGGGCCCTACGAGCAGTACTTC. Its translation: CASSLFAGGPYEQYF.

This chain joins TRBV2 and TRBJ1-1, with 8 bases matching TRBD1. Germline V gives CDR1 SNHLY, CDR2 FYNNEI. Unmatched junction bases numbered 1, after V lost 1 base and J lost 0 bases. CDR3 size: 15 residues. The CDR3 loop reads CASSEGQGMNTEAFF. CDR3 nucleotides: TGTGCCAGCAGTGAAGGACAGGGGATGAACACTGAAGCTTTCTTT.

This chain connects TRBV2 to TRBJ1-4; TRBD1 is a possible D gene (5 bases). The V gene's germline CDR1 is SNHLY and CDR2 FYNNEI. The CDR3 extends over 12 amino acids. The V end lost 5 bases, the J end lost 7 bases, and 8 bases lay between the germline ends. CDR3 sequence reads: CASSWQGEKLFF. The CDR3 DNA sequence: TGTGCCAGCAGTTGGCAGGGTGAAAAACTGTTTTTT.

This sequence joins TRBV28 and TRBJ2-7; D is unresolved. Trimming took 5 bases from V and 2 from J, leaving 7 bases between them. This CDR3 is built from 12 residues. Germline assignment: CDR1 MDHEN and CDR2 SYDVKM. The CDR3 region has the DNA TGTGCCAGCAGTCTCGAGCCCTACGAGCAGTACTTC. Encoded protein: CASSLEPYEQYF. The complete variable domain, with remaining parts taken from reference TRBV28 and TRBJ2-7, reads DVKVTQSSRYLVKRTGEKVFLECVQDMDHENMFWYRQDPGLGLRLIYFSYDVKMKEKGDIPEGYSVSREKKERFSLILESASTNQTSMYLCASSLEPYEQYFGPGTRLTVT.

The chain combines TRBV7-2 with TRBJ2-1; 7 bases line up with TRBD2. The CDR3 is made up of 13 amino acids. The ends lost 1 base at V and 10 bases at J; junction bases unmatched: 4. In germline, CDR1 is SGHTA, CDR2 FQGNSA. CDR3 in amino acids: CASSLGREIEQFF. The CDR3 DNA reads as TGTGCCAGCAGCTTAGGGCGGGAGATAGAGCAGTTCTTC.

This clone was detected a few times. The CDR3 DNA sequence: TGCGCCAGCAGCTTTGCCAGGGGCTATGGCTACACCTTC. This sequence encodes CASSFARGYGYTF. The gene calls are TRBV5-1 and TRBJ1-2; possibly TRBD1 for D (6 bases). The ends were cut back, 2 bases at V and 4 bases at J, with 9 bases in the middle. The V gene's germline CDR1 is SGHRS and CDR2 YFSETQ. This CDR3 is built from 13 residues.

The chain combines TRBV10-3 with TRBJ2-1; 13 bases agree with TRBD2. The CDR3 runs to 15 residues. Unmatched junction bases numbered 3, after V lost 3 bases and J lost 7 bases. Germline CDR1 is ENHRY and CDR2 is SYGVKD. The CDR3 region is CAISEPGLAGNEQFF. The CDR3 nucleotides read TGTGCCATCAGTGAACCGGGACTAGCGGGGAATGAGCAGTTCTTC.

The rearrangement links TRBV2 to TRBJ2-3; TRBD1 aligns across 8 bases. V shed 6 bases, J shed 6 bases, and the junction held 5 bases outside the gene matches. The CDR3 totals 13 residues. Germline CDR1 reads SNHLY; CDR2 reads FYNNEI. Written as DNA, the CDR3 is TGTGCCAGCAGAGACAGGGGAGCCGATACGCAGTATTTT. Its protein product is CASRDRGADTQYF.

There are a few counts of this clone. The chain carries TRBV9 and TRBJ2-2, with D possibly matching TRBD2 (6 bases). Per the germline V gene, CDR1 is SGDLS and CDR2 is YYNGEE. Trimming shortened V by 0 bases and J by 7 bases, and 16 bases separated the two germline ends. The CDR3 runs 16 residues. The CDR3 coding sequence is TGTGCCAGCAGCGTAGGGCCGCTAGCGATGGGCGGGGAGCTGTTTTTT. Residues: CASSVGPLAMGGELFF.

This chain joins TRBV6-5 and TRBJ1-5; the D gene is possibly TRBD1 (5 bases). The CDR3 has 13 residues. V was shortened by 1 base and J by 9 bases, with 10 bases between the two germline ends. CDR1 MNHEY and CDR2 SVGAGI come from the germline V gene. CDR3 in amino acids: CASSYLSRGPQHF. The CDR3 DNA is TGTGCCAGCAGTTACTTGTCTAGGGGGCCCCAGCATTTT.

V usage is TRBV28 and J usage is TRBJ2-5, with TRBD2 matching over 7 bases. Germline loops: CDR1 MDHEN, CDR2 SYDVKM. Trimming at V came to 2 bases and at J to 4 bases, leaving 4 bases not matched to a gene. CDR3 size: 14 residues. The CDR3 DNA sequence: TGTGCCAGCAGTTTAGGCGGGAGCGGAGAGACCCAGTACTTC. It codes for CASSLGGSGETQYF.

In this sample, this clone turned up a few times. The chain joins TRBV7-8 to TRBJ1-5, with TRBD1 identical over 8 bases. V was pared by 5 bases and J by 5 bases, with 8 bases of the junction left unmatched. The CDR3 is 15 residues long. Germline loops: CDR1 SGHVS, CDR2 FQNEAQ. CDR3 in DNA: TGTGCCAGCAGCACCCTGACAGGGGAGGATCAGCCCCAGCATTTT. The encoded protein is CASSTLTGEDQPQHF.